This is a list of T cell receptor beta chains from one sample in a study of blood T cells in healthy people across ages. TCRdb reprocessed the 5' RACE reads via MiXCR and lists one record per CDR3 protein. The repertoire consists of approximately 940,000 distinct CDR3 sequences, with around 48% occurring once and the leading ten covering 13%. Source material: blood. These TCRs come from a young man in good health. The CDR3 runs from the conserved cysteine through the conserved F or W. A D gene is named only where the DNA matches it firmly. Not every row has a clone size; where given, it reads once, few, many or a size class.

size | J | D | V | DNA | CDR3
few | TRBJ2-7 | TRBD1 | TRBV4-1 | TGCGCCAGCAGCCAAGATCCCGGACAGGCGTTCTACGAGCAGTACTTC | CASSQDPGQAFYEQYF
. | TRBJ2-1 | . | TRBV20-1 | TGCAGTGCCCCCCCGGCAACGAGTGGGGGTCTTGAGCAGTTCTTC | CSAPPATSGGLEQFF
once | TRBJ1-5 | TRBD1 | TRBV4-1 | TGCGCCAGCAGCCGCCTACAGGGGGCTGTGAGCAATCAGCCCCAGCATTTT | CASSRLQGAVSNQPQHF
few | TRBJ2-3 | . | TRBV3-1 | TGTGCCAGCAGCGGTGGAGGGCGACTGGTAACAGATACGCAGTATTTT | CASSGGGRLVTDTQYF
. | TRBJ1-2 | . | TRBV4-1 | TGCGCCAGCAGCCAAGAAATTGTTAGCGGCTACACCTTC | CASSQEIVSGYTF
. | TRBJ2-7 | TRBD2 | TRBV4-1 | TGCGCCAGCAGCCGTACATTCAGCGGGGGGGCGCCCTACGAGCAGTACTTC | CASSRTFSGGAPYEQYF
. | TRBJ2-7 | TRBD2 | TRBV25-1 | TGTGCCAGCAGCTTAGGACTAGCGGAACCCGAGCAGTACTTC | CASSLGLAEPEQYF
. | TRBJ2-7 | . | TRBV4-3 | TGCGCCAGCAGCCAAGATAATGCCGGGGGCCAGGGGGAGCAGTACTTC | CASSQDNAGGQGEQYF
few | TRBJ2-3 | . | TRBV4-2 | TGTGCCAGCAGCCAAGATCGACGGGGGGCCGCTGATACGCAGTATTTT | CASSQDRRGAADTQYF
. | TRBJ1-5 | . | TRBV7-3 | TGTGCCAGCAGCTTAACTTCAGGTCAGCCCCAGCATTTT | CASSLTSGQPQHF
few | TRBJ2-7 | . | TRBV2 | TGTGCCAGCAGTGGCTCCGGGCAAGGCGAGCAGTACTTC | CASSGSGQGEQYF
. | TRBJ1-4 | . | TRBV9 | TGTGCCAGCACGTCCGGGCGGGTTTACAATGAAAAACTGTTTTTT | CASTSGRVYNEKLFF
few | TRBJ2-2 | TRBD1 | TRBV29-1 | TGCAGCGTTAGGACAGGGGTATCGGCCGGGGAGCTGTTTTTT | CSVRTGVSAGELFF
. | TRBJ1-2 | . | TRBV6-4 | TGTGCCAGCCTGCCGGGGGGAAGTACCTATGGCTACACCTTC | CASLPGGSTYGYTF
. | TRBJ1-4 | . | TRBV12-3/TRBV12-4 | TGTGCCAGCAGCCAAGCTGGGGGGGTGGGGGTCGAAAAACTGTTTTTT | CASSQAGGVGVEKLFF
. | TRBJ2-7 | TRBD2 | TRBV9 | TGTGCCAGCAGCGTAGAGGGACTAGCGGGGGGCACCTACGAGCAGTACTTC | CASSVEGLAGGTYEQYF
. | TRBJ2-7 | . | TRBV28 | TGTGCCAGCAGTGGAATTCAGGGATACGAGCAGTACTTC | CASSGIQGYEQYF
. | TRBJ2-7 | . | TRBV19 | TGTGCCAGTAGTATAGTAGCAGGGGGGGGATACAACAATGAGCAGTACTTC | CASSIVAGGGYNNEQYF
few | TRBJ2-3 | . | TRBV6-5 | TGTGCCAGCAGTTACTCGCCAGCGGTGCACACAGATACGCAGTATTTT | CASSYSPAVHTDTQYF
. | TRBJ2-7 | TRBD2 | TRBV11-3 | TGTGCCAGCAGCTTAGATCACCGGCGGCTAGCGGGGGCGGGCGAGCAGTACTTC | CASSLDHRRLAGAGEQYF
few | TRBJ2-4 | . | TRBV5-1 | TGCGCCAGCAGCCTTCTAGGAACCAAAAACATTCAGTACTTC | CASSLLGTKNIQYF
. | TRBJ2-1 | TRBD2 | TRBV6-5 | TGTGCCAGCAGTTCTAGCAGCGGGACCGTGGGGAATGAGCAGTTCTTC | CASSSSSGTVGNEQFF
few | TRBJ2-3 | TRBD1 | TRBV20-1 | TGCAGTGCACAACCCGGGACAGGGTTGAAAGATACGCAGTATTTT | CSAQPGTGLKDTQYF
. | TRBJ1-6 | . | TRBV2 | TGTGCCAGCAGTGAATCGCAGGTAGAGAATTCACCCCTCCACTTT | CASSESQVENSPLHF
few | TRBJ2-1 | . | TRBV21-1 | TGTGCCAGCAGCAAAGTAGGGGGTCTAGCGGTGTCTAAGCGTTACAATGAGCAGTTCTTC | CASSKVGGLAVSKRYNEQFF
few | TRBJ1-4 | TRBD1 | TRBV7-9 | TGTGCCAGCAGCTCCCGGGACAGTAATGAAAAACTGTTTTTT | CASSSRDSNEKLFF
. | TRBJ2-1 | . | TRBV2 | TGTGCCAGCAGCGGAACAGGGATGTATGAGCAGTTCTTC | CASSGTGMYEQFF
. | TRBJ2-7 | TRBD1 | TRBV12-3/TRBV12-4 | TGTGCCAGCAGCGACCCCGGGACAGGCTTCTACGAGCAGTACTTC | CASSDPGTGFYEQYF
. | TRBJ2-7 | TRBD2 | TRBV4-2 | TGTGCCAGCAGCCAAGTAAGCGGGGGGGCGTACAATGAGCAGTACTTC | CASSQVSGGAYNEQYF
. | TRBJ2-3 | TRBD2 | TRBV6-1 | TGTGCCAGCTTGACTAGCGGGGTCCTTGCGCAGTATTTT | CASLTSGVLAQYF
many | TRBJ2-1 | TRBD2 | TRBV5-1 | TGCGCCAGCAGCTTGACACTAGCGGCCTACAATGAGCAGTTCTTC | CASSLTLAAYNEQFF
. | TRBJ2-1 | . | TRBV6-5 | TGTGCCAGCAGTTACTCGAACGGCGTGGAGGTTGAGCAGTTCTTC | CASSYSNGVEVEQFF
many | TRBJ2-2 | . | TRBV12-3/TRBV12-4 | TGTGCCAGCAGTTGGGCGACCGGGGAGCTGTTTTTT | CASSWATGELFF
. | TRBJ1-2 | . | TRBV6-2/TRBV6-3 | TGTGCCAGCACCGACGTCGGGCAGGGAAGAAGGCACGTACAAGGCTACACCTTC | CASTDVGQGRRHVQGYTF
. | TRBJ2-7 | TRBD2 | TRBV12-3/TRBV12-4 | TGTGCCAGCAAATCAGCGGGGGGGTTTCCTACGGAGCAGTACTTC | CASKSAGGFPTEQYF
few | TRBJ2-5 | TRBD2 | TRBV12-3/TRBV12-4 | TGTGCCAGCAGTTTCAGACTAGCACAAGAGACCCAGTACTTC | CASSFRLAQETQYF
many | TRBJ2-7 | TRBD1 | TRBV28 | TGTGCCAGCAGCCCCGGAGACAGGGATTCCTACGAGCAGTACTTC | CASSPGDRDSYEQYF
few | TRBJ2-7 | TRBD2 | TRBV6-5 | TGTGCCAGCGCGACGGGGGGGTACGAGCAGTACTTC | CASATGGYEQYF
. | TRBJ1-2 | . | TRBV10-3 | TGTGCCATCAGTGAGTCGGCAGATCACGGCTACACCTTC | CAISESADHGYTF
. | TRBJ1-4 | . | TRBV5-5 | TGTGCCAGCCAAGGGAGGGGTTCGGCTAATGAAAAACTGTTTTTT | CASQGRGSANEKLFF
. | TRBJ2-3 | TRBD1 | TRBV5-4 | TGTGCCAGCAACATGGGACAGGCAGGCACAGATACGCAGTATTTT | CASNMGQAGTDTQYF
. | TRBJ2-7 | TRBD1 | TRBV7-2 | TGTGCCAGCAGCTTTGGGACAGGGGGCGGTAACTACGAGCAGTACTTC | CASSFGTGGGNYEQYF
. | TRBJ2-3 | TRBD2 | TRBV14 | TGTGCCAGCAGCCCCTTTACAGGTCTAGCGGGCTGGGGCACAGATACGCAGTATTTT | CASSPFTGLAGWGTDTQYF
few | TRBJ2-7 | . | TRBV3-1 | TGTGCCAGCAGCGCCGGACAGCTTTCGCTCTCCGAGCAGTACTTC | CASSAGQLSLSEQYF
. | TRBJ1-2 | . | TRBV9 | TGTGCCAGCAGCGTCGGGACACCTAACTATGGCTACACCTTC | CASSVGTPNYGYTF
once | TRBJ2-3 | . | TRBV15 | TGTGCCACCAGCAGAGATCCGGGAAGGGCAGATACGCAGTATTTT | CATSRDPGRADTQYF
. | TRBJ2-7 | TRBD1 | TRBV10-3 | TGTGCCACACGACAGGGTACGACCTACGAGCAGTACTTC | CATRQGTTYEQYF
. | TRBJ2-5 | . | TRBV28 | TGTGCCAGCAGTTTATCCGCAGATGAGCAGTACTTC | CASSLSADEQYF
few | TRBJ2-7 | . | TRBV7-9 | TGTGCCAGCAGCCCCGCCGAGGGTTCCTACGAGCAGTACTTC | CASSPAEGSYEQYF
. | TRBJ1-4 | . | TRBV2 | TGTGCCAGCAGCCGCACTCGGACAGCGAGTAATGAAAAACTGTTTTTT | CASSRTRTASNEKLFF
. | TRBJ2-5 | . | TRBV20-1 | TGCAGTGCTAGCGTAGACACGGAGACCCAGTACTTC | CSASVDTETQYF